This T cell receptor beta chain was captured by sequencing in a study of CXCR3-negative and CXCR3-positive naive CD8 T cells. Preparation of TRB cDNA libraries relied on 5' RACE carrying UMI labels. TCRdb re-called the 5' RACE reads; every CDR3 protein appears as one record, without DNA. The sample has 55,000 to 70,000 distinct CDR3 sequences. General study points: Similarly elevated diversity marked both naive subsets, with memory CD8+ cells showing far lower diversity. Between one naive subset and the other, surface CD5 was comparable, and TCR strength was inferred from TRB CDR3 properties.

To note about this clonotype: Antigen unknown.

Germline V gives CDR1 SGHTA, CDR2 FQGNSA. The CDR3 loop spans 14 amino acids. Triplicate sorts of 300,000 cells per CD8+ subset. The sequenced sample consisted of memory CD8+ T cells from blood. This receptor was taken from a human donor in good health. Some clones in this sample may be carry-over from other donors' samples. This chain links TRBV7-2 with TRBJ1-1; TCRdb calls TRBD1, which cannot be checked without DNA. CDR3 loop: CASSITPGTGKAFF.